This T cell receptor beta chain was obtained from a study of T cells in women clearing cervical HPV infection listed by TCRdb under 2018. For context, the study as a whole: The cases were some 25 women with histologically confirmed HPV16-related CIN3 or worse, and 2 of these cases were invasive cancers. The roughly 23 controls were women who cleared a single incident HPV16 infection within 12 months without developing precancer or cancer. Case blood was taken at the visit when the lesion was first identified, whereas control blood was taken when infection was no longer detected. For cases, the median interval between lesion detection and blood sampling was about 150 days, with an interquartile range of roughly 90 to 200 days. Since HLA typing was available for only a few women, HLA type could not be ruled out as a confounder. The exploratory proof-of-principle case-control study was nested within the Guanacaste HPV Natural History Study in Costa Rica and compared TCR repertoires across cervical HPV16 outcomes. Cases and controls were matched on year of sample collection and on age within five years. A median age of 34 years was observed in cases versus 37 to 40 in controls, and no significant differences in baseline characteristics were found. In the parent cohort, 10,049 women aged 18 or older were enrolled in Guanacaste, Costa Rica, during 1993 to 1994 and then followed for less than 8 years. Quality controls consisted of five blinded duplicates per group, for a total of some 60 samples made up of approximately 50 participants and approximately 10 replicates. Points the paper makes about the study in general: Because the number of T cells per sample was unknown, the richness differences could reflect varying T-cell content rather than repertoire biology. The cross-sectional design could not show whether associations preceded infection or resulted from it; effector/memory subsets and HPV-specific T cells were not isolated. TRBV6-7 relative abundance was lower in cases than in controls (0.11% versus 0.16%; Bonferroni P = 0.0008). TCR repertoire richness was significantly higher in CIN3+ cases than in controls across sequencing depths, while evenness did not differ. By combining richness with V gene abundances, random forest classifiers separated cases from controls with an estimated AUC of about 0.82.

In the germline V gene, CDR1 corresponds to SQVTM and CDR2 to ANQGSEA. V trim: 3 bases; J trim: 0 bases; unmatched bases: 23. The CDR3 spans 21 residues, from the cysteine through the phenylalanine. The DNA shown is the part of the CDR3 that was read: 54 bases, in frame from base 1. TCR beta CDR3 regions were amplified by multiplex PCR using the immunoSEQ assay from an average of about 1,200 ng genomic DNA per sample. To correct primer bias, the assay used a complete synthetic TCR repertoire to set an amplification baseline. The amplicons were sequenced on the Illumina platform. Regarding the original processing steps: Sequence errors were corrected by clustering with frequency ratios and a modified nearest-neighbor algorithm, and the sequences were then analyzed in the immunoSEQ Analyzer using IMGT gene definitions. TCR richness and evenness were averaged over 20 rarefaction repeats at each rarefaction depth, excluding samples with fewer sequences than the depth. Wilcoxon rank sum tests with FDR correction were used to compare relative abundances of V, D and J genes between the groups. In the blinded duplicates, the intraclass correlation was less than 97% for TCR richness and averaged 76.4% across more than 65 gene segments. Here the immuneACCESS table is served through TCRdb, limited to in-frame sequences with V and J called. Missing clones are a known gap in these copies; in checked studies unresolved V genes cover under half, and the rest lacks a known reason. V, J and clone size are taken as reported in that table, and D and trimming were inferred from the DNA itself. Per the sample table, the count is roughly 21,000 clones. The ten top clones hold 5% to 6.5% of the sample.

About this clone itself: Its antigen is still unknown. The read finishes 3 residues shy of the CDR3 end, and the germline J gene is used to complete it.

Every participant had a single incident cervical HPV16 infection, and women with prevalent HPV16 infections were excluded. Cervical HPV DNA was detected by MY09/MY11 PCR, and genotyping was performed by dot-blot hybridization. Approximately 15 mL of heparinized blood was centrifuged, after which the buffy coat was aliquoted, frozen at -30 degrees C, and then stored at -80 degrees C. Genomic DNA was extracted from buffy coat specimens using QIAGEN kits. The chain links TRBV29-1 with TRBJ2-1; TRBD2 agrees with 7 junctional bases. The source material was blood buffy coat. The receptor was derived from a woman aged 18 to 75 with a cervical HPV16 infection that either progressed to CIN3+ or cleared (not recorded which). The CDR3 in this case is CSVEGIAGHETYQSSYNEQFF. Incomplete CDR3 DNA: TGCAGCGTTGAGGGGATAGCGGGCCACGAAACTTATCAGAGCTCCTACAATGAG.